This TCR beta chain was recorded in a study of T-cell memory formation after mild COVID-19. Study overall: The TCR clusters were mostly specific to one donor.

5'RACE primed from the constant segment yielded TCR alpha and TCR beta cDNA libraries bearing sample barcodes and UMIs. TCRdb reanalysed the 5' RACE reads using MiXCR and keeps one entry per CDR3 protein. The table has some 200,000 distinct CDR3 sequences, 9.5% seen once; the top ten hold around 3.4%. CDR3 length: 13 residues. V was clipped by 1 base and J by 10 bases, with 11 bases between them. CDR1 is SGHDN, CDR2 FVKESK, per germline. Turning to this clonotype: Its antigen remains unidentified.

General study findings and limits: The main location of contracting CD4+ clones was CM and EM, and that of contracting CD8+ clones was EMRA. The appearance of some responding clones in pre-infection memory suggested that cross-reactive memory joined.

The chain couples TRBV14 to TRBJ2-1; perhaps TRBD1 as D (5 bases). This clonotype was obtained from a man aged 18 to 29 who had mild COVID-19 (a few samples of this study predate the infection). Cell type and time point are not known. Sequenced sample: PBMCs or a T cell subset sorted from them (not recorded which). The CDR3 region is CASSQVRVSEQFF. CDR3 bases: TGTGCCAGCAGCCAAGTCAGGGTTTCGGAGCAGTTCTTC.